The text below deals with one T cell receptor (beta chain). CDR3 length: 12 amino acids. The V end lost 0 bases, the J end lost 2 bases, and 4 bases lay between the germline ends. Germline V gives CDR1 DFQATT, CDR2 SNEGSKA (reference sequence). The data are from a study of blood T cells in healthy people across ages. Then a second PCR, running roughly 7 to 11 cycles, was carried out with a sample-barcoded 5' primer and a J-beta primer mix. From the 5' RACE reads, TCRdb called clonotypes with MiXCR, one entry per CDR3 protein. This table has over 300,000 distinct CDR3 sequences, approximately 51% appearing once.

The material sequenced was blood. This TCR was recovered from a man aged 60 to 75 in good health. The chain is built from TRBV20-1 and TRBJ1-2, with D hard to call. The CDR3 region has the DNA TGCAGTGCTAGAGATCTGAACTATGGCTACACCTTC. Encoded protein: CSARDLNYGYTF.